Listed below are T cell receptor beta chains from one sample, sequenced in a study of beta chain features in type 1 diabetes. Using immunoSEQ multiplex PCR, the repertoire was profiled, and TCRdb retains in-frame clones only, with some absent. The sample includes around 310,000 clones, 13% of them seen just once. The sequenced sample was naive CD4+ T cells from blood. All receptors derive from a woman between 18 and 30 years old with type 1 diabetes. CDR3s include the opening cysteine and the closing phenylalanine or tryptophan. The D gene is left open where the match is weak. Size is omitted from some rows. Given values are once, few, many or a class for expanded clones.

- TRBD1 TRBJ1-1 TRBV7-2 TGTGCCAGCAGCTACCAGGGGGCTTTGATGAACACTGAAGCTTTCTTT CASSYQGALMNTEAFF
few TRBD1 TRBJ2-2 TRBV19 TGTGCCAGTACCCAAGGGACAGGGTACACCGGGGAGCTGTTTTTT CASTQGTGYTGELFF
few - TRBJ1-1 TRBV5-1 TGCGCCAGCAGCTTGAGGCAGGGCATGAACACTGAAGCTTTCTTT CASSLRQGMNTEAFF
few - TRBJ2-7 TRBV28 TGTGCCAGCACCATGAGTCTAGTCCACAATTACGAGCAGTACTTC CASTMSLVHNYEQYF
- - TRBJ2-7 TRBV29-1 TGCAGCGCCAGGGTGTCCTACGAGCAGTACTTC CSARVSYEQYF
few - TRBJ2-5 TRBV15 TGTGCCACCAGCAGAGTCCCTAGCAGCCAAGAGACCCAGTACTTC CATSRVPSSQETQYF
- - TRBJ1-1 TRBV4-3 TGCGCCAGCAGCCAAAGGACTCTGGGGCAGGGGGAAGCTTTCTTT CASSQRTLGQGEAFF
few TRBD2 TRBJ2-7 TRBV2 TGTGCCAGCAGTGAGAGGACTAGCCGTTACGAGCAGTACTTC CASSERTSRYEQYF
- TRBD2 TRBJ2-3 TRBV18 TGTGCCAGCTCACCACTTGCTAGCGGGAGCCCTACTAGCACAGATACGCAGTATTTT CASSPLASGSPTSTDTQYF
- - TRBJ2-2 TRBV28 TGTGCCAGCAGTTTAATCAGGGGTGGGGAGCTGTTTTTT CASSLIRGGELFF
- TRBD2 TRBJ2-7 TRBV9 TGTGCCAGCAGCGAGGGACTAGATAAGGTCGAGCAGTACTTC CASSEGLDKVEQYF
few - TRBJ2-1 TRBV30 TGTGCCTGGATACGACTGGGTAAAAACAATGAGCAGTTCTTC CAWIRLGKNNEQFF
few TRBD2 TRBJ2-3 TRBV11-2 TGTGCCAGCAGCTTAGGGGGACTAGCGGACCTTGGTCGAACGCAGTATTTT CASSLGGLADLGRTQYF
- TRBD1 TRBJ2-1 TRBV30 TGTTCAAGGCGTGAATGGACAGGGAATTACAATGAGCAGTTCTTC CSRREWTGNYNEQFF
few TRBD1 TRBJ2-2 TRBV19 TGTGCCAGTAGTGAACAGGGGACCGGGGAGCTGTTTTTT CASSEQGTGELFF
few TRBD1 TRBJ2-3 TRBV9 TGTGCCAGCAGCGTCTGGGACAGGGCCACAGATACGCAGTATTTT CASSVWDRATDTQYF
- TRBD1 TRBJ1-2 TRBV27 TGTGCCAGCAGCTGGGGGGACAGGGGGGGAGGCTACACCTTC CASSWGDRGGGYTF
- - TRBJ1-2 TRBV18 TGTGCCAGCTCACCCGCCCCCGGGGTGGACTATGGCTACACCTTC CASSPAPGVDYGYTF
- TRBD2 TRBJ2-1 TRBV18 TGTGCCAGCTCACAAGGACTAGCGGGCACCCTATTTGAGCAGTTCTTC CASSQGLAGTLFEQFF
few TRBD2 TRBJ2-6 TRBV5-4 TGTGCCAGCAGCTTGGAGGGAGGGACGCGCTCTGGGGCCAACGTCCTGACTTTC CASSLEGGTRSGANVLTF
- - TRBJ2-3 TRBV6-5 TGTGCCAGCACCCGCTACAGTCGCACAGATACGCAGTATTTT CASTRYSRTDTQYF
- - TRBJ2-1 TRBV4-1 TGCGCCAGCAGCCAAGGAGTCGACAATGAGCAGTTCTTC CASSQGVDNEQFF
- TRBD1 TRBJ2-3 TRBV7-6 TGTGCCAGCAGCCCCCGACAGGGTAGCACAGATACGCAGTATTTT CASSPRQGSTDTQYF
few TRBD1 TRBJ1-1 TRBV27 TGTGCCAGCAGTTTAAGGGGGCGCCCCACTGAAGCTTTCTTT CASSLRGRPTEAFF
- TRBD1 TRBJ2-7 TRBV28 TGTGCCAGCAATCCTAGGGGACAGTCCTACGAGCAGTACTTC CASNPRGQSYEQYF
- TRBD1 TRBJ1-2 TRBV28 TGTGCCAGCAGTTTGGTAGGACAGGGGACATCTAACTATGGCTACACCTTC CASSLVGQGTSNYGYTF
- TRBD2 TRBJ2-3 TRBV6-1 TGTGCCAGCAGTGTTCTAGCGGGAGATTACTCAGATACGCAGTATTTT CASSVLAGDYSDTQYF
- - TRBJ2-3 TRBV19 TGTGCCAGTAGTATACACAAAGTGGACTTTAGCACAGATACGCAGTATTTT CASSIHKVDFSTDTQYF
few TRBD1 TRBJ2-5 TRBV14 TGTGCCAGCAGCCCTCGACAGGGGAAAGAGACCCAGTACTTC CASSPRQGKETQYF
- - TRBJ2-1 TRBV6-5 TGTGCCAGCAGCCCCCAGAGGGATGAGCAGTTCTTC CASSPQRDEQFF
few TRBD1 TRBJ2-7 TRBV23-1 TGCGCCAGCAGTCATTCCGGGACAGGGGGTGTAGAAGAGCAGTACTTC CASSHSGTGGVEEQYF
few - TRBJ1-5 TRBV7-2 TGTGCCAGCAGCAGAGATGAACTGGAGCCCCAGCATTTT CASSRDELEPQHF
- - TRBJ2-1 TRBV7-2 TGTGCCAGCAGCAGCGCAGGGTACAATGAGCAGTTCTTC CASSSAGYNEQFF
- TRBD2 TRBJ2-1 TRBV7-9 TGTGCCAGCAGCTTAACTAGCGGAGGGAATGAGCAGTTCTTC CASSLTSGGNEQFF
- - TRBJ2-5 TRBV29-1 TGCAGCGTTGAAGAGGACAGAGAGACCCAGTACTTC CSVEEDRETQYF
few - TRBJ2-5 TRBV7-9 TGTGCCAGCAGCTACGGAGAGACCCAGTACTTC CASSYGETQYF
few TRBD1 TRBJ2-1 TRBV7-3 TGTGCCAGCAGCTTAGGACAGGGGGCGTATAATGAGCAGTTCTTC CASSLGQGAYNEQFF
- TRBD2 TRBJ2-1 TRBV5-1 TGCGCCAGCAGCTTGGTACCTACTAGCGGGAGAGGTGAGCAGTTCTTC CASSLVPTSGRGEQFF
- TRBD2 TRBJ2-5 TRBV19 TGTGCCACCGCGGCGGGGGGTCGGGGGACCCAGTACTTC CATAAGGRGTQYF
- TRBD1 TRBJ2-5 TRBV19 TGTGCCAGTAGCAACACCCCGCCCAGGGGGCAAGAGACCCAGTACTTC CASSNTPPRGQETQYF
- - TRBJ2-6 TRBV27 TGTGCCAGCGGGCCCGAGACGTCTGGGGCCAACGTCCTGACTTTC CASGPETSGANVLTF
- TRBD1 TRBJ2-7 TRBV2 TGTGCCAGCAAACCGGGGACAGGGCCTGGTTACGAGCAGTACTTC CASKPGTGPGYEQYF